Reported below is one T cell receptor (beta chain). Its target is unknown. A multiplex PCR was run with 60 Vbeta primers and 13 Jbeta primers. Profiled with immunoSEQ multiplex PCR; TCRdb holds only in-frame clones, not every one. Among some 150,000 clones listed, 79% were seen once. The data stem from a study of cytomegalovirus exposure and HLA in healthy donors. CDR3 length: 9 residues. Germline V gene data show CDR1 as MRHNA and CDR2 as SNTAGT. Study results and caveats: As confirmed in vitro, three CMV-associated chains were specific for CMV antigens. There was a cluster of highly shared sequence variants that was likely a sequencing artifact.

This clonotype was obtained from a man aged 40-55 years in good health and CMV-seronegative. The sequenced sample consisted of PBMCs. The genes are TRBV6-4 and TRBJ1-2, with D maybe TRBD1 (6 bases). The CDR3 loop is CPEGDGYTF. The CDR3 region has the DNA TGTCCTGAGGGGGATGGCTACACCTTC.